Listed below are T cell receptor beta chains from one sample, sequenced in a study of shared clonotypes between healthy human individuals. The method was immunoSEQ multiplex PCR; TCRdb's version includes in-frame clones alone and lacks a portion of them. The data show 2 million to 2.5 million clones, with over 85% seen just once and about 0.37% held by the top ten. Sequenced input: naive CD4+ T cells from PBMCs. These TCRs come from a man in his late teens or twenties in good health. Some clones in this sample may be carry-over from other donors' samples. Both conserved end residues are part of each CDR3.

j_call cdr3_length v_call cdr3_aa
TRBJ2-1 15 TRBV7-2 CASSLGGRSYNEQFF
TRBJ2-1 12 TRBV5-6 CASSLLLQEQFF
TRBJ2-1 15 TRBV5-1 CASSLATSGSSEQFF
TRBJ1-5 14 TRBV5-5 CASSLVTVNQPQHF
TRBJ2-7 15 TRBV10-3 CAISVLTGPPYEQYF
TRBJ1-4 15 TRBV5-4 CASSFQQGLNEKLFF
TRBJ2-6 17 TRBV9 CASSERPDPSGANVLTF
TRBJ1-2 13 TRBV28 CASSLSTDYGYTF
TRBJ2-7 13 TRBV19 CASSPWGAYEQYF
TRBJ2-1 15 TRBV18 CASSPGTGAWDEQFF
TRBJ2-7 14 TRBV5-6 CASSPGRGVHEQYF
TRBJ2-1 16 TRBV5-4 CASSLGPPSSYNEQFF
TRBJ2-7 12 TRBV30 CAWSTGAYEQYF
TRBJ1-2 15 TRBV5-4 CASSPTLTGNYGYTF
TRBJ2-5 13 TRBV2 CASSVGQQEPQYF
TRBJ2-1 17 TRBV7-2 CASSLDPGRAGYNEQFF
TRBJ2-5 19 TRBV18 CASSRLSPRQGTLAETQYF
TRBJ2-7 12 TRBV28 CATSDRIYEQYF
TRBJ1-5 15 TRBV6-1 CASILRAGAEQPQHF
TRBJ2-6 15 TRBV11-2 CASSSWEVGANVLTF
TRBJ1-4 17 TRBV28 CASSLLGNRWRNEKLFF
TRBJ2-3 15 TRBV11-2 CASSLDGTSPDTQYF
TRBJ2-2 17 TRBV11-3 CASSLDSLAGNTGELFF
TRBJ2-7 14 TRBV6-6 CASTRGQGVQEQYF
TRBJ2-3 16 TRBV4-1 CASSQDSERELDTQYF
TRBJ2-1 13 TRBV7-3 CASSSGQNNEQFF
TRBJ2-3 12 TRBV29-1 CSVEEGVNTQYF
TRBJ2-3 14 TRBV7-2 CASSRGVWGDTQYF
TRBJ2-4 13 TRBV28 CASTLVEEDIQYF
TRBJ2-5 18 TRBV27 CASSQLAGGRLDQETQYF
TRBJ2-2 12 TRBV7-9 CASSLMSGELFF
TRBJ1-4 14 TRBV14 CASSQRGLGGKLFF
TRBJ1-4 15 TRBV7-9 CASSLESARNEKLFF
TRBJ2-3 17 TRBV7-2 CASSLAGTSGSTDTQYF
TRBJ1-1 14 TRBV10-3 CAISSSTGTTEAFF
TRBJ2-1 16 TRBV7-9 CASSFRTSSSYNEQFF
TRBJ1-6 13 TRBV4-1 CASSQDRGDRGHF
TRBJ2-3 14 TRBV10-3 CAGRLAGEKDTQYF
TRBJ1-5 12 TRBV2 CASKRGNQPQHF
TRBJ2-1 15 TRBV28 CASSKLAGTYNEQFF
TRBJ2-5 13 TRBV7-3 CASSLRYQETQYF
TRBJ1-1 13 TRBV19 CASSTQGKSEAFF
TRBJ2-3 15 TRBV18 CASSPSSGRTDTQYF
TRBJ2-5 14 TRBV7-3 CASSLSGIEETQYF